This TCR beta chain was sequenced during a study of response to subunit inactivated influenza vaccine. TCRdb re-called the RT-PCR reads through MiXCR, storing one row per CDR3 protein. There are just under 550,000 distinct CDR3 sequences in the sample; approximately 22% occur only once, and approximately 2.9% lies in the top ten. CDR3 size: 14 residues. Germline V gene lookup returns CDR1 SNHLY and CDR2 FYNNEI. V lost 7 bases, J lost 1 base, and 13 bases lay in between. The table lists this clonotype with a count of one. What it recognizes is unknown. Whole-study findings and limits: It was the authors' suggestion that each seasonal influenza vaccination recruits few new T cells.

The same sample was also studied in work on T cells expressing NK-cell markers. That report adds: TCR beta libraries carry UMIs added by 5'RACE template switching. It was sorted CD3+CD56-NKG2C+, CD3+CD56+NKG2C- and CD3+CD56+NKG2C+ T cells that provided the TCR beta repertoires. About six donors carried dominant NKG2C+ clonotypes that made up about 1.0-7.0% of their CD8+ T cells.

The sequence was collected from a middle-aged man who received an inactivated influenza vaccine. The starting material was CD4+ T cells sorted from PBMCs, obtained about 11 days after vaccination. The chain links TRBV2 to TRBJ1-2; unclear D gene. DNA of the CDR3: TGTGCCAGCATAGAGGACGGACGTAACTATGGCTACACCTTC. It encodes CASIEDGRNYGYTF.